Following are 8 T cell receptor beta chains from one sample sequenced in a study of beta chain features in type 1 diabetes (dated by TCRdb to about 2018). Summary of the overall study and its limitations: Type 1 diabetes patients showed a moderate but significant shortening of TCRB CDR3 length in all four CD4+ subsets.

What these receptors recognize is not known. The library relied on the immunoSEQ multiplex PCR assay. The entire amount of isolated RNA was reverse transcribed using the High Capacity cDNA Reverse Transcription Kit, so the sequenced TCRB transcripts were expressed ones. The table comes from immuneACCESS by way of TCRdb, which keeps in-frame sequences with V and J called. Part of the clones is missing from these tables; in studies checked, under half for an unresolved V gene and the rest for unknown reasons. This sample lists about 230,000 clones; roughly 17% were detected once. Of the sample, approximately 0.087% falls within the top ten clones. The sequencing sample was made of naive CD4+ T cells from blood. Taken with the paper, the label for cell subset or site translates to: true naive CD4+ T cells. The receptors shown here come from a man aged 30-40 years with type 1 diabetes.

The table lists this clone with a count of one. The chain uses TRBV25-1 and TRBJ2-3; no clear D. The CDR3 has 13 amino acids. V was cut by 10 bases and J by 3 bases, with 14 bases left in between. From germline, CDR1 is MGHDK and CDR2 SYGVNS. The CDR3 DNA follows: TGTGCCACCGCCAATGGGTATACAGATACGCAGTATTTT. Translating gives CATANGYTDTQYF.

This chain connects TRBV30 to TRBJ2-5, with D possibly TRBD2 on 6 matching bases. Germline CDR1 reads GTSNPN; CDR2 reads SVGIG (reference sequence). Trimming left V 0 bases short and J 5 bases short, with 19 bases between. The CDR3 is 16 amino acids. Here the CDR3 DNA reads TGTGCCTGGAGTGTAGGCCTAGCGTCAGGAGCGGAGACCCAGTACTTC. Translating it yields CAWSVGLASGAETQYF.

This clone turned up a few times. The chain carries TRBV27 and TRBJ2-3; D gene unclear. Deletions cut 3 bases from V and 2 bases from J, with 6 bases between. Germline V gives CDR1 MNHEY, CDR2 SMNVEV (reference sequence). The CDR3 extends over 13 amino acids. CDR3 sequence reads: CASSLGNTDTQYF. As DNA, the CDR3 is TGTGCCAGCAGTTTGGGCAACACAGATACGCAGTATTTT.

The rearrangement joins TRBV30 to TRBJ2-5, with 7 bases aligning to TRBD2. Trimming cost V 2 bases and J 3 bases; bases outside gene matches: 0. The CDR3 loop spans 12 amino acids. Looked up from germline, CDR1 is GTSNPN and CDR2 is SVGIG (reference sequence). CDR3: CAWSSGKETQYF. The CDR3 DNA reads TGTGCCTGGAGTAGCGGGAAAGAGACCCAGTACTTC. The full variable domain, completed using reference TRBV30 and TRBJ2-5, is SQTIHQWPATLVQPVGSPLSLECTVEGTSNPNLYWYRQAAGRGLQLLFYSVGIGQISSEVPQNLSASRPQDRQFILSSKKLLLSDSGFYLCAWSSGKETQYFGPGTRLLVL.

This clone was detected only a few times. The rearrangement joins TRBV11-2 to TRBJ2-3; D tentatively reads TRBD1 or TRBD2 (5 bases each). CDR1 and CDR2 (germline): SGHAT, FQNNGV. The CDR3 is made up of 17 amino acids. Trimming pared 2 bases from V and 4 bases from J, leaving 19 bases between. The CDR3 sequence: CASSLRGPGLGADTQYF. CDR3 DNA: TGTGCCAGCAGCTTACGGGGCCCAGGGCTCGGCGCAGATACGCAGTATTTT.

The chain employs TRBV30 and TRBJ1-3; maybe TRBD1 (6 bases). Germline V gene data show CDR1 as GTSNPN and CDR2 as SVGIG (reference sequence). V was pared by 3 bases and J by 0 bases, with 9 bases between. The CDR3 is 14 amino acids. CDR3 sequence (DNA): TGTGCCTGGAGCACAGGGATCTCTGGAAACACCATATATTTT. This sequence encodes CAWSTGISGNTIYF.

The chain couples TRBV25-1 to TRBJ1-2, with 7 bases aligning to TRBD1. Germline values: CDR1 MGHDK, CDR2 SYGVNS. Losses at the gene ends were 7 bases for V and 4 bases for J; bases not matched to a gene: 9. CDR3 size: 14 residues. CDR3 in amino acids: CASNPDRASYGYTF. CDR3 sequence (DNA): TGTGCCAGCAACCCAGACAGGGCCTCCTATGGCTACACCTTC.

This clone was detected a few times. The chain links TRBV7-6 to TRBJ1-4, with a weak D call TRBD1 (5 bases). Trimming cost V 6 bases and J 10 bases, with 9 bases left between them. The CDR3 covers 11 residues. Looked up from germline, CDR1 is SGHVS and CDR2 is FNYEAQ. CDR3 coding DNA: TGTGCCAGCAGTCCGGGGGGAAAACTGTTTTTT. Translated, it gives CASSPGGKLFF.